This is a list of T cell receptor beta chains from one sample in a study of cytomegalovirus exposure and HLA in healthy donors. TCRdb's table, derived via immunoSEQ multiplex PCR, lists solely in-frame clones and lacks some. The repertoire holds about 130,000 clones, with around three quarters as singletons. Sequencing used PBMCs. All receptors derive from a man aged 25 to 40 in good health and CMV-seropositive. The CDR3 runs from the conserved cysteine through the conserved F or W. The order of the fields is J gene, clone size, D gene, V gene, CDR3 protein, CDR3 DNA. A D gene is named only where the DNA matches it firmly. A row's size may be missing; if present it is once, few, many or a size class.

TRBJ1-1 | NA | NA | TRBV27 | CASSLGPFLNTEAFF | TGTGCCAGCAGTTTAGGGCCCTTTCTGAACACTGAAGCTTTCTTT
TRBJ2-2 | NA | NA | TRBV21-1 | CASPPENEVFGLGGELFF | TGTGCCAGCCCACCGGAAAACGAGGTTTTTGGGTTAGGAGGGGAGCTGTTTTTT
TRBJ2-7 | NA | NA | TRBV21-1 | CASSNHRGLFEQYF | TGTGCCAGCAGCAACCACAGGGGGCTTTTCGAGCAGTACTTC
TRBJ2-6 | NA | TRBD1 | TRBV5-1 | CASSLGQAGANVLTF | TGCGCCAGCAGCCTGGGACAGGCTGGGGCCAACGTCCTGACTTTC
TRBJ1-2 | NA | NA | TRBV19 | CASRKGRVDGYTF | TGTGCCAGTAGAAAGGGCAGGGTTGATGGCTACACCTTC
TRBJ2-7 | few | TRBD2 | TRBV9 | CASSVLAGGSYEQYF | TGTGCCAGCAGCGTTCTAGCGGGGGGCTCCTACGAGCAGTACTTC
TRBJ1-2 | NA | TRBD1 | TRBV28 | CASSFLTRTGQDGYTF | TGTGCCAGCAGTTTCTTAACGCGGACAGGGCAAGATGGCTACACCTTC
TRBJ2-7 | NA | TRBD1 | TRBV7-9 | CASSSGTGGRRHEQYF | TGTGCCAGCAGCTCCGGGACAGGGGGCCGGAGGCACGAGCAGTACTTC
TRBJ1-1 | NA | NA | TRBV18 | CASSPGGSRENTEAFF | TGTGCCAGCTCACCCGGCGGGAGTCGAGAAAACACTGAAGCTTTCTTT
TRBJ2-7 | NA | NA | TRBV6-1 | CASSGRRDGYEQYF | TGTGCCAGCAGTGGGAGGCGGGACGGCTACGAGCAGTACTTC
TRBJ1-5 | once | TRBD1 | TRBV9 | CASSETGGEGQPQHF | TGTGCCAGCAGTGAAACAGGGGGAGAGGGTCAGCCCCAGCATTTT
TRBJ1-4 | few | NA | TRBV28 | CASSLGGKKLFF | TGTGCCAGCAGTTTAGGAGGTAAAAAACTGTTTTTT
TRBJ1-3 | NA | NA | TRBV18 | CASSPSFLGDSGNTIYF | TGTGCCAGCTCACCCTCCTTTTTGGGAGACTCTGGAAACACCATATATTTT
TRBJ1-5 | NA | TRBD1 | TRBV6-1 | CASSGRQGDQPQHF | TGTGCCAGCAGCGGGCGACAGGGGGATCAGCCCCAGCATTTT
TRBJ1-5 | once | TRBD1 | TRBV6-1 | CASRDRDRDAQPQHF | TGTGCCAGCAGAGACCGGGACAGGGACGCTCAGCCCCAGCATTTT
TRBJ2-7 | few | TRBD1 | TRBV6-5 | CASSRDRGYEQYF | TGTGCCAGCAGCCGGGACAGGGGTTACGAGCAGTACTTC
TRBJ1-2 | NA | TRBD1 | TRBV14 | CASSQTGSYGYTF | TGTGCCAGCAGCCAGACAGGGAGCTATGGCTACACCTTC
TRBJ2-1 | NA | TRBD2 | TRBV5-6 | CASSFSGGAYNEQFF | TGTGCCAGCAGCTTTAGCGGGGGGGCCTACAATGAGCAGTTCTTC
TRBJ1-1 | once | NA | TRBV2 | CASSESRTGKNTEAFF | TGTGCCAGCAGTGAATCTAGAACCGGAAAGAACACTGAAGCTTTCTTT
TRBJ2-1 | NA | NA | TRBV27 | CASSLVPGEYNEQFF | TGTGCCAGCAGTTTAGTGCCAGGGGAATACAATGAGCAGTTCTTC
TRBJ1-4 | once | NA | TRBV11-2 | CASSFSDSRGEKLFF | TGTGCCAGCAGCTTCTCGGACTCGCGAGGAGAAAAACTGTTTTTT
TRBJ2-7 | NA | TRBD1 | TRBV6-6 | CASNRDRGRAEQYF | TGTGCCAGCAATAGGGACAGGGGAAGGGCCGAGCAGTACTTC